These T cell receptor beta chains were read from a single sample in a study of PD-1 blockade in classical Hodgkin lymphoma. This table comes from immunoSEQ multiplex PCR, and its TCRdb copy is limited to in-frame clones, with some not included. The sample includes roughly 100,000 clones, roughly 87% of them seen just once. Material: peripheral blood mononuclear cells (PBMCs), obtained before the fourth cycle of nivolumab. The receptors stem from a human donor with classical Hodgkin lymphoma. Both conserved end residues are part of each CDR3. The D gene is left open where the match is weak. Clone size is not always given. Where it is, it says once, few, many or a class for expanded clones.

D | J | size | V | CDR3 | DNA
. | TRBJ2-6 | . | TRBV4-1 | CASSQDKGVSGANVLTF | TGCGCCAGCAGCCAAGATAAAGGGGTCTCCGGGGCCAACGTCCTGACTTTC
. | TRBJ1-4 | . | TRBV5-1 | CASSFPNLTAGVEKLFF | TGCGCCAGCAGCTTTCCCAACCTTACTGCGGGGGTTGAAAAACTGTTTTTT
. | TRBJ2-1 | . | TRBV5-1 | CASSSSGGSPYNEQFF | TGCGCCAGCAGCTCCTCGGGCGGGTCGCCTTACAATGAGCAGTTCTTC
. | TRBJ2-5 | once | TRBV5-4 | CASSLSGAGETQYF | TGTGCCAGCAGCTTGAGTGGGGCCGGGGAGACCCAGTACTTC
. | TRBJ2-1 | . | TRBV4-1 | CASSQDGGLARSYNEQFF | TGCGCCAGCAGCCAAGATGGCGGGCTGGCCCGCTCCTACAATGAGCAGTTCTTC
. | TRBJ2-1 | . | TRBV2 | CASIGASQYNEQFF | TGTGCCAGCATTGGTGCGAGCCAATACAATGAGCAGTTCTTC
TRBD1 | TRBJ1-5 | . | TRBV4-2 | CASSQGNRGRFGNQPQHF | TGTGCCAGCAGCCAGGGGAACAGGGGGCGGTTTGGGAATCAGCCCCAGCATTTT
. | TRBJ1-2 | . | TRBV19 | CASQNRALLGYTF | TGTGCCAGCCAGAACAGGGCCTTACTCGGCTACACCTTC
. | TRBJ2-3 | . | TRBV29-1 | CSVGSGGTDTQYF | TGCAGCGTTGGTTCGGGGGGCACAGATACGCAGTATTTT
. | TRBJ1-3 | . | TRBV5-1 | CASSLVTGNTIYF | TGCGCCAGCAGCTTGGTAACTGGAAACACCATATATTTT
TRBD1 | TRBJ2-2 | . | TRBV6-5 | CASRYRGTGELFF | TGTGCCAGCAGGTACAGGGGTACCGGGGAGCTGTTTTTT
TRBD1 | TRBJ1-1 | once | TRBV7-9 | CASSPDRAYTEAFF | TGTGCCAGCAGCCCGGACAGGGCCTACACTGAAGCTTTCTTT
. | TRBJ1-1 | . | TRBV7-2 | CASSTKAVFFPNTEAFF | TGTGCCAGCAGCACGAAGGCGGTCTTTTTTCCGAACACTGAAGCTTTCTTT
. | TRBJ2-1 | . | TRBV12-5 | CASAYNEQFF | TGTGCTAGTGCCTACAATGAGCAGTTCTTC
. | TRBJ2-3 | . | TRBV11-2 | CASSLGRGRGDTQYF | TGTGCCAGCAGCTTAGGACGAGGGAGAGGGGATACGCAGTATTTT
. | TRBJ2-7 | . | TRBV7-2 | CASSSRTGLGRNEQYF | TGTGCCAGCAGCTCAAGAACAGGTTTGGGTCGAAACGAGCAGTACTTC
. | TRBJ2-7 | . | TRBV7-9 | CASSSFTSPDSFYEQYF | TGTGCCAGCAGCTCCTTCACATCCCCGGACAGTTTCTACGAGCAGTACTTC
TRBD2 | TRBJ2-7 | . | TRBV19 | CASSTSLGGAGPYEQYF | TGTGCCAGTAGTACCTCTTTGGGTGGAGCGGGGCCCTACGAGCAGTACTTC
TRBD1 | TRBJ1-1 | . | TRBV6-6 | CASSYTEGANTEAFF | TGTGCCAGCAGTTACACCGAGGGGGCGAACACTGAAGCTTTCTTT
TRBD1 | TRBJ1-5 | . | TRBV2 | CASSERTGVSNQPQHF | TGTGCCAGCAGTGAACGGACAGGGGTTAGCAATCAGCCCCAGCATTTT
TRBD2 | TRBJ2-2 | once | TRBV19 | CASSIGLAGFGGELFF | TGTGCCAGTAGTATAGGTCTAGCGGGCTTTGGCGGGGAGCTGTTTTTT
TRBD2 | TRBJ2-2 | . | TRBV11-2 | CASSLSRTSGRFDTGELFF | TGTGCCAGCAGCTTATCTAGGACTAGCGGGAGGTTCGACACCGGGGAGCTGTTTTTT
TRBD1 | TRBJ2-6 | . | TRBV6-1 | CATGDRPSGANVLTF | TGTGCCACGGGGGACAGGCCCTCTGGGGCCAACGTCCTGACTTTC
. | TRBJ1-1 | . | TRBV20-1 | CSARVESGAFF | TGCAGTGCTAGGGTGGAATCGGGAGCTTTCTTT
TRBD2 | TRBJ2-1 | . | TRBV14 | CASSQVGGYHSYNEQFF | TGTGCCAGCAGCCAAGTGGGGGGGTACCACTCCTACAATGAGCAGTTCTTC
TRBD1 | TRBJ2-2 | . | TRBV7-2 | CASSLGDRGLRFTGELFF | TGTGCCAGCAGCTTGGGGGACAGGGGGCTGCGTTTCACCGGGGAGCTGTTTTTT
TRBD2 | TRBJ2-1 | . | TRBV30 | CAWGTSGRNSYNEQFF | TGTGCCTGGGGGACTAGCGGGCGCAACTCCTACAATGAGCAGTTCTTC
TRBD2 | TRBJ2-1 | . | TRBV5-4 | CASSSSGEQFF | TGTGCCAGCAGCTCTAGCGGTGAGCAGTTCTTC
. | TRBJ2-3 | . | TRBV10-1 | CASSAPILGTDTQYF | TGCGCCAGCAGTGCTCCTATATTAGGCACAGATACGCAGTATTTT
. | TRBJ1-2 | . | TRBV6-5 | CASRVAGRYGYTF | TGTGCCAGCAGGGTCGCAGGGAGATATGGCTACACCTTC
TRBD1 | TRBJ1-5 | once | TRBV30 | CAWSVRGRGNQPQHF | TGTGCCTGGAGTGTACGGGGCAGGGGGAATCAGCCCCAGCATTTT
. | TRBJ2-1 | . | TRBV27 | CASSHLDWYNEQFF | TGTGCCAGCAGCCATCTCGACTGGTACAATGAGCAGTTCTTC
. | TRBJ1-2 | . | TRBV7-8 | CASSSFREEHYGYTF | TGTGCCAGCAGCTCATTTCGGGAAGAGCATTATGGCTACACCTTC
. | TRBJ2-3 | . | TRBV9 | CASSALTGPDTQYF | TGTGCCAGCAGCGCGCTTACAGGGCCGGATACGCAGTATTTT
TRBD2 | TRBJ2-7 | . | TRBV6-5 | CASKEVREGLYEQYF | TGTGCCAGCAAGGAGGTCCGGGAGGGTCTCTACGAGCAGTACTTC